The sequence of this TCR beta chain was determined in a study of T cells in localized non-small cell lung cancer. Regarding the study as a whole: An association was observed between higher blood T cell density and longer overall survival. There was higher T cell clonality in uninvolved adjacent lung than in tumor, and it was highest there. Across samples, adjacent lung featured a median approximately 60 of the top 100 tumor clones.

Sequenced by immunoSEQ multiplex PCR; TCRdb stores in-frame clones only, minus some. This sample has 25,000 or so clones; about 81% occur once, and the top ten carry about 4%. With 8 bases removed from V and 4 bases from J, the gap between germline ends came to 16 bases. Germline lookup yields CDR1 PRHDT and CDR2 FYEKMQ (reference sequence). The CDR3 extends over 14 amino acids. Details on this clone: Its antigen is unknown.

The TCR sequence derives from a woman aged 35 to 75 with stage I lung adenocarcinoma. This material consisted of peripheral blood, taken before any cancer treatment. The chain recombines TRBV13 with TRBJ2-3, with D perhaps matching TRBD1 or TRBD2 (6 bases each). The CDR3 loop reads CASLGGRQSDTQYF. CDR3 DNA sequence: TGTGCCAGCTTAGGGGGGCGTCAGTCAGATACGCAGTATTTT.